This entry lists 2 T cell receptor beta chains sequenced from one sample in a study of early T cells in non-severe SARS-CoV-2 infection (dated by TCRdb to about 2021). The method was 5' RACE. Instrument used: NextSeq 500. TCRdb reprocessed the public reads (quality trimming at Q25 with fastp, clone calling with MiXCR) and kept in-frame beta chains. When rows share a CDR3 protein, they turn into one entry using the most common DNA and genes. The sample table records roughly 31,000 distinct CDR3 sequences; about 4.6% of these occur just once. The ten largest make up roughly 12% of the sample. The sequenced sample was whole blood. The receptors come from an adult who was a healthcare worker with PCR-confirmed SARS-CoV-2 infection or an uninfected control (not recorded which).

This clonotype was picked up many times. The J gene is TRBJ1-2, the V gene TRBV6-5, with TRBD1 matching 8 bases. After removal of 5 bases from V and 3 bases from J, the junction contained 5 bases not matched to a gene. The germline V gene has CDR1 MNHEY and CDR2 SVGAGI. This CDR3 spans 14 amino acids. As DNA, the CDR3 is TGTGCCAGCAGTCTGGACAGGGTTGACTATGGCTACACCTTC. Translating gives CASSLDRVDYGYTF.

This clonotype was counted only a few times. The gene calls are TRBV7-9 and TRBJ1-5; D not resolved. V was clipped by 7 bases and J by 6 bases, with 13 bases between them. Per the germline V gene, CDR1 is SEHNR and CDR2 is FQNEAQ (reference sequence). The CDR3 is 13 amino acids. The CDR3 DNA sequence: TGTGCCAGCACCGACCAAGAAGGTCAGCCCCAGCATTTT. It yields the protein CASTDQEGQPQHF.